This T cell receptor (beta chain) was captured in a study of beta chain features in type 1 diabetes. Broader study findings: Insertion counts at VDJ junctions were lower in type 1 diabetes patients, who also showed more deletions there.

V was trimmed by 3 bases and J by 4 bases, leaving 18 bases between them. The CDR3 loop spans 16 amino acids. Germline lookup yields CDR1 LGHNA and CDR2 YNFKEQ. Sequencing targeted expressed TCRB transcripts, as all isolated RNA had been reverse transcribed. Libraries were prepared by immunoSEQ multiplex PCR; TCRdb keeps only in-frame clonotypes and omits some of them. The sample contains about 620,000 clones, around 15% of which appear only once. This clone was observed a few times. As yet, its antigen is unknown. Sequencing was carried out using naive CD4+ T cells from blood. V is TRBV4-2 and J is TRBJ1-2; D gene ambiguous. This TCR came from a man younger than 35 in good health. CDR3 sequence (DNA): TGTGCCAGCAGCCAGGAACCGTTCAGTTCCCGCTATGGCTACACCTTC. It codes for CASSQEPFSSRYGYTF.